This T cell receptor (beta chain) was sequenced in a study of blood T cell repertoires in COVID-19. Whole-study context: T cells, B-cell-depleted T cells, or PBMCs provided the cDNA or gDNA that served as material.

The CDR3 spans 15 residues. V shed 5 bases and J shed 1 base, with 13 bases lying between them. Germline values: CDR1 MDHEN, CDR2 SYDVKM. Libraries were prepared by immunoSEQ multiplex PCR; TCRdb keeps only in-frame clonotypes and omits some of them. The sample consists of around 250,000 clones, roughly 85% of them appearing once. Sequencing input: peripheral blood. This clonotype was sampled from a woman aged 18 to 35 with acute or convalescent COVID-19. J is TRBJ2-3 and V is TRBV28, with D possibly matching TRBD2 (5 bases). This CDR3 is CASSGASRGTDTQYF. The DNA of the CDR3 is TGTGCCAGCAGTGGAGCCTCGAGGGGCACAGATACGCAGTATTTT.